This TCR beta chain came from a study of T-cell reconstitution after alpha-beta-depleted transplantation in children. Researchers prepared the TCRbeta library using unique molecular identifiers, the study reports. TCRdb analysed the PCR reads with MiXCR anew, one entry per CDR3 protein. The table includes 250,000 to 350,000 distinct CDR3 sequences, around 9.6% detected once. The CDR3 consists of 15 residues. The germline gives CDR1 ENHRY, CDR2 SYGVKD. V was clipped by 2 bases and J by 1 base, with 12 bases between them. The source material was PBMCs from the stem cell graft donor, sampled from the stem cell graft. The clonotype was recovered from a human donor who donated a stem cell graft to a child with SCID. The chain employs TRBV10-3 and TRBJ2-7, with a tentative D call TRBD1 (5 bases). The CDR3 is CAISEARDTSYEQYF. Here the CDR3 DNA reads TGTGCCATCAGTGAGGCCAGGGATACATCCTACGAGCAGTACTTC.